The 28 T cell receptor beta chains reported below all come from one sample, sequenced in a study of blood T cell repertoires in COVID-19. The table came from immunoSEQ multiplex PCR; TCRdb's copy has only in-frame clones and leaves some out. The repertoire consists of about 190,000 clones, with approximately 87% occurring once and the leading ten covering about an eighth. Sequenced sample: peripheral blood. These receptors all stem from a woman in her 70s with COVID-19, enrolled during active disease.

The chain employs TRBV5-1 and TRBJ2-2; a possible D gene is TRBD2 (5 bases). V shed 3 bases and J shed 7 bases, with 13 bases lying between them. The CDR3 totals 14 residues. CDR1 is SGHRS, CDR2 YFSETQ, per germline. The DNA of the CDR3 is TGCGCCAGCAGCTATACTACCGGGGACGGGGAGCTGTTTTTT. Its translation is CASSYTTGDGELFF.

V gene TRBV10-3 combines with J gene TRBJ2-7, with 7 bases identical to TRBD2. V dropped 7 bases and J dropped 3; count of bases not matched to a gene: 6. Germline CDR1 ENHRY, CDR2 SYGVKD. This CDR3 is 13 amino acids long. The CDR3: CAIMGGVGYEQYF. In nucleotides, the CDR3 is TGTGCCATCATGGGAGGGGTAGGCTACGAGCAGTACTTC.

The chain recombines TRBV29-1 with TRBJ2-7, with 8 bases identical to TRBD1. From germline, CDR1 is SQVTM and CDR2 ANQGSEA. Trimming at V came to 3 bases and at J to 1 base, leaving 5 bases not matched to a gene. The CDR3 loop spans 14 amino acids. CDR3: CSVDETGESYEQYF. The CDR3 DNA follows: TGCAGCGTTGACGAGACAGGGGAATCCTACGAGCAGTACTTC.

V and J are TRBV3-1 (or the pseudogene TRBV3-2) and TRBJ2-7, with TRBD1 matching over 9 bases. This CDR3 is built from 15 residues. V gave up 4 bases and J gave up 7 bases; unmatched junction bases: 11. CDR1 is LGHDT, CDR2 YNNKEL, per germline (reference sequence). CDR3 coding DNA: TGTGCCAGCAGCCCCCTAACAGGGGGCCCAGGGGAGCAGTACTTC. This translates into CASSPLTGGPGEQYF.

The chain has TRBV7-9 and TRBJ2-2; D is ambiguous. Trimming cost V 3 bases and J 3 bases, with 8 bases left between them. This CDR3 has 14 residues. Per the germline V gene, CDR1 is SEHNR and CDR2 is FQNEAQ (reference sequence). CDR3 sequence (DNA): TGTGCCAGCAGCTTCTACGTAGACACCGGGGAGCTGTTTTTT. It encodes CASSFYVDTGELFF.

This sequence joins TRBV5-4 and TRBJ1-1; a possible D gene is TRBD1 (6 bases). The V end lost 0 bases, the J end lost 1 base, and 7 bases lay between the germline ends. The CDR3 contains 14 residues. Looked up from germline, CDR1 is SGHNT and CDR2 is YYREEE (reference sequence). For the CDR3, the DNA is TGTGCCAGCAGCTTGGGGGACAAGAACACTGAAGCTTTCTTT. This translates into CASSLGDKNTEAFF. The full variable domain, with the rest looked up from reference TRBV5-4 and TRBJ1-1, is ETGVTQSPTHLIKTRGQQVTLRCSSQSGHNTVSWYQQALGQGPQFIFQYYREEENGRGNFPPRFSGLQFPNYSSELNVNALELDDSALYLCASSLGDKNTEAFFGQGTRLTVV.

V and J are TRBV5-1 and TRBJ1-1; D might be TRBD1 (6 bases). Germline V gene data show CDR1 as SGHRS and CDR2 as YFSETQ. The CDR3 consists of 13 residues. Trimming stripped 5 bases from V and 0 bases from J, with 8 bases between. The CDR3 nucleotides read TGCGCCAGCAGATGGGACATGAACACTGAAGCTTTCTTT. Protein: CASRWDMNTEAFF.

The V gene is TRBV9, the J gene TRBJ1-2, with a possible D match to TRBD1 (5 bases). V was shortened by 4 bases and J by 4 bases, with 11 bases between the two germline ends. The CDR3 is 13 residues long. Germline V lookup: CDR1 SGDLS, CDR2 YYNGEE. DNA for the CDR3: TGTGCCAGCAGCTCGGGGGGGACCTATGGCTACACCTTC. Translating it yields CASSSGGTYGYTF.

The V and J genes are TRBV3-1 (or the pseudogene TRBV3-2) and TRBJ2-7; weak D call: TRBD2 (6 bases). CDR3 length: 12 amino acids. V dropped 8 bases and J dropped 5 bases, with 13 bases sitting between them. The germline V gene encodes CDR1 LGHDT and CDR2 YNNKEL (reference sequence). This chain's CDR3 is CASRDFFNEQYF. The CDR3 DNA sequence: TGTGCCAGCCGGGACTTTTTCAACGAGCAGTACTTC.

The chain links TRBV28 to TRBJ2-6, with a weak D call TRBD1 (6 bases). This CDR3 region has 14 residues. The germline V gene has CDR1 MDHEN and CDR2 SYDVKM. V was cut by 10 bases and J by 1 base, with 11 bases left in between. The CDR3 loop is CAIPDRSGANVLTF. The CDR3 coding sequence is TGTGCCATCCCCGACAGGTCTGGGGCCAACGTCCTGACTTTC.

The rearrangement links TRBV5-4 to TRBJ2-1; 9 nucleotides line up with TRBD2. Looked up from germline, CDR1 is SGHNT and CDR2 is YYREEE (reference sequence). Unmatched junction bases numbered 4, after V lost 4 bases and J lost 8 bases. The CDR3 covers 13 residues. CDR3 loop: CASSGLAKDEQFF. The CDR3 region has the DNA TGTGCCAGCAGCGGACTAGCGAAAGATGAGCAGTTCTTC.

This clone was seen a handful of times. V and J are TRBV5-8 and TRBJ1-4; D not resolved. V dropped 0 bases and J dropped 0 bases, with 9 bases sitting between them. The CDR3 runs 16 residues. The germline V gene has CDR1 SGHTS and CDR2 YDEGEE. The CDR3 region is CASSLAGVSTNEKLFF. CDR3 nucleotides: TGTGCCAGCAGCTTGGCCGGGGTTTCAACTAATGAAAAACTGTTTTTT.

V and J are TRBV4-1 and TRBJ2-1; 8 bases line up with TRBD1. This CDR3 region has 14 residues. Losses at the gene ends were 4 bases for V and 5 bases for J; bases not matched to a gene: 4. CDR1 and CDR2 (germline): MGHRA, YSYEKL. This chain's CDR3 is CASSPTTGDNEQFF. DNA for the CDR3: TGCGCCAGCAGCCCGACGACAGGGGACAATGAGCAGTTCTTC.

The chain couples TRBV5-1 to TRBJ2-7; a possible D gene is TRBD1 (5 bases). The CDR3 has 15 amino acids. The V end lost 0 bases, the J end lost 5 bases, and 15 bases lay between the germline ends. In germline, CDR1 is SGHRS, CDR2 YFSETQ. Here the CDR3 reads CASSLAPAGLNEQYF. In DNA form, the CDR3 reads TGCGCCAGCAGCTTGGCTCCGGCAGGGTTGAACGAGCAGTACTTC.

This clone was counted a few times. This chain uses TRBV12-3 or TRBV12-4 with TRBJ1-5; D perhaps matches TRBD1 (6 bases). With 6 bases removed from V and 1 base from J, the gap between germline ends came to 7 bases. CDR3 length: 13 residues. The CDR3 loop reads CASSGQSNQPQHF. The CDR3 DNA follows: TGTGCCAGCAGCGGACAGAGCAATCAGCCCCAGCATTTT.

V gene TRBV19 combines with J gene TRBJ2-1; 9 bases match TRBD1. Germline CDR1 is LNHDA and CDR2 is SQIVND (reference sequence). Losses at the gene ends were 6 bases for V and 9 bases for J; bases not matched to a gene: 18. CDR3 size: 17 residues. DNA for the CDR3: TGTGCCAGTAGCATCTCCGGGACAGGGCTTGTAAGTGGTGAGCAGTTCTTC. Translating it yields CASSISGTGLVSGEQFF.

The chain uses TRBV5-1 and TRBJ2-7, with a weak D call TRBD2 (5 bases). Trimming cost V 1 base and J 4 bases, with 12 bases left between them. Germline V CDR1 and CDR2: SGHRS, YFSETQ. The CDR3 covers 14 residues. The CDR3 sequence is CASSLSLTGYEQYF. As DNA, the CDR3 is TGCGCCAGCAGCTTGTCCTTAACGGGGTACGAGCAGTACTTC.

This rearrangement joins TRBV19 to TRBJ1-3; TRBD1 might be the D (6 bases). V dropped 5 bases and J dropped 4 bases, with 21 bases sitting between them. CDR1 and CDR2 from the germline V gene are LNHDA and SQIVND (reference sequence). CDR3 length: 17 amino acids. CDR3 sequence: CASSVQFTGFSGNTIYF. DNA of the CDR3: TGTGCCAGTAGTGTTCAATTTACAGGGTTCTCCGGAAACACCATATATTTT. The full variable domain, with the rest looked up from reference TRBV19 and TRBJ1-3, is DGGITQSPKYLFRKEGQNVTLSCEQNLNHDAMYWYRQDPGQGLRLIYYSQIVNDFQKGDIAEGYSVSREKKESFPLTVTSAQKNPTAFYLCASSVQFTGFSGNTIYFGEGSWLTVV.

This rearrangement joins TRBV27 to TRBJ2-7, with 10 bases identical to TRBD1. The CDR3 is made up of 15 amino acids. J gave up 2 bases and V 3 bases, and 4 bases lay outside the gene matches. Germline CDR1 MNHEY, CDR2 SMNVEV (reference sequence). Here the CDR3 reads CASSFRQGAPYEQYF. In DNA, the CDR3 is TGTGCCAGCAGTTTCCGACAGGGGGCTCCCTACGAGCAGTACTTC.

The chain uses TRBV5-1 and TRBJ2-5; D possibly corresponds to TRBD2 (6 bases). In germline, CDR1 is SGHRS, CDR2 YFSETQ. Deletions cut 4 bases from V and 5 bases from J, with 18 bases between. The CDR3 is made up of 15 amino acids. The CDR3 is CASSTSGDSVETQYF. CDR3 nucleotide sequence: TGCGCCAGCAGCACCTCGGGAGATAGCGTTGAGACCCAGTACTTC. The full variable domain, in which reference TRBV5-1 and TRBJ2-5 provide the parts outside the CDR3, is KAGVTQTPRYLIKTRGQQVTLSCSPISGHRSVSWYQQTPGQGLQFLFEYFSETQRNKGNFPGRFSGRQFSNSRSEMNVSTLELGDSALYLCASSTSGDSVETQYFGPGTRLLVL.

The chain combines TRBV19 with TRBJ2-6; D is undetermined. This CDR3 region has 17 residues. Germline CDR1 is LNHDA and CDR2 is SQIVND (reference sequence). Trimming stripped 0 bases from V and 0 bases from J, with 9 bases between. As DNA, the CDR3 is TGTGCCAGTAGTATAGAGAGCCCTTACTCTGGGGCCAACGTCCTGACTTTC. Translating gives CASSIESPYSGANVLTF.

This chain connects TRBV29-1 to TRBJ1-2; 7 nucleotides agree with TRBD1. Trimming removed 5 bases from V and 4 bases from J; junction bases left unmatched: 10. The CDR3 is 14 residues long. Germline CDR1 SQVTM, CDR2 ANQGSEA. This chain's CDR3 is CSVPSPTGLYGYTF. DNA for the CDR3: TGCAGCGTTCCAAGTCCGACAGGGCTCTATGGCTACACCTTC.

The CDR3 DNA reads TGTGCCAGCAGTTGGCATTCCAGGGCCGGGGAGCTGTTTTTT. Encoded protein: CASSWHSRAGELFF. This chain joins TRBV27 and TRBJ2-2, with D possibly TRBD1 on 5 matching bases. Germline V gene lookup returns CDR1 MNHEY and CDR2 SMNVEV (reference sequence). The CDR3 runs to 14 residues. Between the trimmed V and J ends, which lost 4 bases and 6 bases, there was a span of 12 bases.

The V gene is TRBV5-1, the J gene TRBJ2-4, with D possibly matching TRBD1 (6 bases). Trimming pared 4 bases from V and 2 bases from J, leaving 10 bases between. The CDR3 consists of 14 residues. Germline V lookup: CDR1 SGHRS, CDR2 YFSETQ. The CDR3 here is CASSAGQTKNIQYF. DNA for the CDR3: TGCGCCAGCAGCGCAGGACAGACCAAAAACATTCAGTACTTC.

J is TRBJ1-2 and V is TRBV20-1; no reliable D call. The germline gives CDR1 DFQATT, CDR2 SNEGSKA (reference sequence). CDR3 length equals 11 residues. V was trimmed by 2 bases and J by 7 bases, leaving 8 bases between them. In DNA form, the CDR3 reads TGCAGTGCTAGAAATCAGGCTGGCTACACCTTC. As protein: CSARNQAGYTF.

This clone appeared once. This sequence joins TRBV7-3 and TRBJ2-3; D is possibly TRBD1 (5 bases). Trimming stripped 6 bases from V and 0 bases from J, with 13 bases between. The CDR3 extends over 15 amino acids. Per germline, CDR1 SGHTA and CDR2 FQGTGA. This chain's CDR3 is CASSNSGASTDTQYF. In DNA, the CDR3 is TGTGCCAGCAGTAACAGTGGGGCGAGCACAGATACGCAGTATTTT. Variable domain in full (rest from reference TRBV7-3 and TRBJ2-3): GAGVSQTPSNKVTEKGKYVELRCDPISGHTALYWYRQSLGQGPEFLIYFQGTGAADDSGLPNDRFFAVRPEGSVSTLKIQRTERGDSAVYLCASSNSGASTDTQYFGPGTRLTVL.

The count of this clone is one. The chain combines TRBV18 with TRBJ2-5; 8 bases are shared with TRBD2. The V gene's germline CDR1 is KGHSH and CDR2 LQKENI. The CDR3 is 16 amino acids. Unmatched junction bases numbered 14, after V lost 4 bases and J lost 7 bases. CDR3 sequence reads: CASSQTGTSERRTQYF. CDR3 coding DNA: TGTGCCAGCTCACAAACCGGGACTAGTGAACGAAGGACCCAGTACTTC.

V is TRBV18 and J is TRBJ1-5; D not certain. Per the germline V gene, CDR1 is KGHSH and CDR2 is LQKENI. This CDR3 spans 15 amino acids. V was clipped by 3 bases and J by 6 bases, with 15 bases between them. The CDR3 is CASSPSKGVGQPQHF. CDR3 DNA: TGTGCCAGCTCACCCTCAAAGGGAGTCGGTCAGCCCCAGCATTTT.